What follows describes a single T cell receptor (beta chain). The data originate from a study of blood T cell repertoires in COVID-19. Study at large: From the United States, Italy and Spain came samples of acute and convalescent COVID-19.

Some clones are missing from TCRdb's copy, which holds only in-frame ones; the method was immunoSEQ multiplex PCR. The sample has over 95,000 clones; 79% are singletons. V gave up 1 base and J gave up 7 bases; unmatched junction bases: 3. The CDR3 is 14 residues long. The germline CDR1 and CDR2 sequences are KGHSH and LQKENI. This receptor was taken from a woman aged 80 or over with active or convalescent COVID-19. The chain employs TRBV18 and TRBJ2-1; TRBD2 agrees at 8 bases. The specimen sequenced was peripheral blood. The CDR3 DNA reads TGTGCCAGCTCACCACGCGCTAGCGGGAATGAGCAGTTCTTC. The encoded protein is CASSPRASGNEQFF.